This TCR beta chain was retrieved from a study of blood T cell repertoires in COVID-19. The protocol was immunoSEQ multiplex PCR, while the TCRdb copy is restricted to in-frame clones and leaves out a portion. The data contain some 140,000 clones, about 72% of them seen just once; the ten biggest clones take up approximately 11%. This CDR3 is 15 amino acids long. Germline V gene sequence: CDR1 LNHDA, CDR2 SQIVND (reference sequence). V was shortened by 1 base and J by 0 bases, with 9 bases between the two germline ends. The rearrangement uses TRBV19 and TRBJ1-1; no firm D call. The sequenced sample was peripheral blood. This receptor was obtained from a man between 60 and 75 years old who had recovered from COVID-19. The CDR3 region is CASSIGSDLNTEAFF. In nucleotides, the CDR3 is TGTGCCAGTAGTATAGGATCAGATTTGAACACTGAAGCTTTCTTT.